This entry lists 20 T cell receptor beta chains sequenced from one sample in a study of T cells in Graves' hyperthyroidism and ophthalmopathy. What was amplified from RNA transcripts were TCR beta CDR3 regions. Initially, a first-round RT-PCR of the TCR CDR3 employed the HTBI primer set. TCRdb ran MiXCR on the multiplex PCR reads and lists one entry per CDR3 protein. There are 380,000 or so distinct CDR3 sequences in the sample; approximately 15% occur only once, and about a fifth lies in the top ten. The sample was blood. The source is a man aged 30-40 years with Graves' hyperthyroidism that later progressed to Graves' ophthalmopathy.

This clonotype came up a few times. The chain couples TRBV7-9 to TRBJ2-7; D is undetermined. The CDR3 spans 11 residues. The germline V gene encodes CDR1 SEHNR and CDR2 FQNEAQ (reference sequence). Deletions cut 5 bases from V and 7 bases from J, with 9 bases between. Here the CDR3 reads CASSPTGEQYF. The CDR3 DNA sequence: TGTGCCAGCAGCCCAACGGGTGAGCAGTACTTC.

This clonotype has ten or more counts. This chain connects TRBV20-1 to TRBJ2-5, with 7 bases identical to TRBD1. Germline values: CDR1 DFQATT, CDR2 SNEGSKA (reference sequence). V was pared by 6 bases and J by 5 bases, with 3 bases of the junction left unmatched. The CDR3 length is 11 residues. DNA for the CDR3: TGCAGTGCAGGGGACAGCGAGACCCAGTACTTC. Protein product: CSAGDSETQYF.

There are a few counts of this clonotype. This may be a read error: a much more frequent sequence differs by one nucleotide. The chain carries TRBV24-1 and TRBJ2-3; D is tentatively TRBD1 or TRBD2 (6 bases each). The germline V gene encodes CDR1 KGHDR and CDR2 SFDVKD. The CDR3 length is 17 residues. The CDR3 loop reads CAASDSGRRGGTDTQYF. The CDR3 nucleotides read TGTGCCGCCAGTGACTCAGGACGGAGGGGGGGCACAGATACGCAGTATTTT.

As for this clonotype: This may arise from a read error, as a much more abundant clone is one base away. The J gene is TRBJ2-5, the V gene TRBV6-2 or TRBV6-3; possible D gene TRBD1, 6 bases. The CDR3 extends over 14 amino acids. CDR1 and CDR2 (germline): MNHEY, SVGEGT. The CDR3 DNA reads TGTGCCAGCAGACCTACAGGGTTACGAGAGGCCCAGTACTTC. It translates to CASRPTGLREAQYF.

This clonotype was seen more than once but under ten times. This chain's CDR3 is CASSPMSSSGNTIYF. As DNA, the CDR3 is TGTGCCAGCTCACCTATGTCCAGCTCTGGAAACACCATATATTTT. J is TRBJ1-3 and V is TRBV18; no clear D. The CDR3 sequence is 15 residues long. Deletions cut 3 bases from V and 0 bases from J, with 9 bases between. The germline V gene has CDR1 KGHSH and CDR2 LQKENI.

This clonotype was detected many times. This chain joins TRBV11-3 and TRBJ2-7, with TRBD1 identical over 8 bases. After removal of 6 bases from V and 1 base from J, the junction contained 8 bases not matched to a gene. CDR3 length: 15 residues. Germline V gene sequence: CDR1 SGHNT, CDR2 YENEEA. As DNA, the CDR3 is TGTGCCAGCAGTTATAGGACAGGGAATTCCTACGAGCAGTACTTC. It specifies CASSYRTGNSYEQYF.

This clonotype was seen at least ten times. The rearrangement links TRBV28 to TRBJ2-3; possibly TRBD2 for D (5 bases). Trimming stripped 2 bases from V and 0 bases from J, with 9 bases between. The germline V gene has CDR1 MDHEN and CDR2 SYDVKM. This CDR3 has 15 residues. CDR3 DNA: TGTGCCAGCAGTTTAATCGGACTTAGCACAGATACGCAGTATTTT. It codes for CASSLIGLSTDTQYF.

This clonotype was counted a few times. The V call is TRBV7-2, the J call TRBJ1-1, with TRBD1 as a possible D gene (5 bases). CDR1 SGHTA and CDR2 FQGNSA come from the germline V gene. Trimming took off 2 bases at V and 4 bases at J, with 11 bases between the two ends. This CDR3 is built from 14 residues. Written as DNA, the CDR3 is TGTGCCAGCAGCTTATTCGGGGGGACCACTGAAGCTTTCTTT. It specifies CASSLFGGTTEAFF.

This clonotype was seen repeatedly, ten times or more. J is TRBJ1-3 and V is TRBV11-2; no firm D call. The V end was cut by 2 bases, the J end by 0 bases, with 17 bases between. Germline CDR1 is SGHAT and CDR2 is FQNNGV. This CDR3 spans 18 amino acids. The CDR3 loop reads CASSLLSPRHISGNTIYF. The DNA for the CDR3 is TGTGCCAGCAGCTTACTTTCCCCGCGACACATCTCTGGAAACACCATATATTTT. Based on the CDR3 plus reference TRBV11-2 and TRBJ1-3, the full variable domain is EAGVAQSPRYKIIEKRQSVAFWCNPISGHATLYWYQQILGQGPKLLIQFQNNGVVDDSQLPKDRFSAERLKGVDSTLKIQPAKLEDSAVYLCASSLLSPRHISGNTIYFGEGSWLTVV.

This clonotype showed up just a few times. The CDR3 DNA is TGTGCCATCAGTGAGTCTCGGACTAGGGAACACAATGAGCAGTTCTTC. This encodes CAISESRTREHNEQFF. This chain uses TRBV10-3 with TRBJ2-1; 7 nucleotides agree with TRBD2. There are 16 residues in the CDR3. Germline assignment: CDR1 ENHRY and CDR2 SYGVKD. The ends lost 0 bases at V and 5 bases at J; junction bases unmatched: 7.

The V and J genes are TRBV10-3 and TRBJ1-5; D ambiguous. The germline CDR1 and CDR2 sequences are ENHRY and SYGVKD. Trimming pared 10 bases from V and 6 bases from J, leaving 16 bases between. The CDR3 covers 13 residues. The CDR3 loop is CASSGRGGQPQHF. The CDR3 bases are TGTGCCAGCAGCGGACGGGGAGGTCAGCCCCAGCATTTT.

This clonotype occurred many times. This chain joins TRBV28 and TRBJ2-3; no reliable D call. Trimming took off 2 bases at V and 0 bases at J, with 6 bases between the two ends. Germline CDR1 MDHEN, CDR2 SYDVKM. This CDR3 region has 14 residues. DNA of the CDR3: TGTGCCAGCAGTTTAATCGCTAGCACAGATACGCAGTATTTT. Its translation is CASSLIASTDTQYF.

This clonotype came up a few times. The chain has TRBV20-1 and TRBJ1-5, with 7 bases identical to TRBD1. The CDR3 has 14 residues. In germline, CDR1 is DFQATT, CDR2 SNEGSKA (reference sequence). The V gene end was trimmed by 3 bases and the J gene end by 2 bases; junction bases not matched to a gene: 4. The CDR3 is CSASQGQRNQPQHF. Here the CDR3 DNA reads TGCAGTGCTAGTCAGGGACAGCGCAATCAGCCCCAGCATTTT.

This clonotype has more than one count but fewer than ten. The rearrangement joins TRBV12-3 or TRBV12-4 to TRBJ1-5; D perhaps matches TRBD1 (5 bases). Deletions cut 1 base from V and 3 bases from J, with 10 bases between. This CDR3 is built from 15 residues. The CDR3 DNA reads TGTGCCAGCAGTTTAGGGTCCAGGGACAATCAGCCCCAGCATTTT. It yields the protein CASSLGSRDNQPQHF.

This clonotype turned up a few times. The chain is built from TRBV12-3 or TRBV12-4 and TRBJ2-7, with D hard to call. Trimming cost V 0 bases and J 4 bases, with 7 bases left between them. CDR3 length equals 13 residues. CDR3 region: CASSLARRYEQYF. DNA for the CDR3: TGTGCCAGCAGTTTAGCGCGGCGGTACGAGCAGTACTTC.

This chain joins TRBV20-1 and TRBJ1-2, with D maybe TRBD1 (5 bases). The germline CDR1 and CDR2 sequences are DFQATT and SNEGSKA (reference sequence). The CDR3 has 12 residues. V was trimmed by 6 bases and J by 3 bases, leaving 11 bases between them. CDR3 nucleotide sequence: TGCAGTGCGAAGGGGTTGGACTATGGCTACACCTTC. Its protein is CSAKGLDYGYTF.

This clonotype was picked up a small number of times. The chain is built from TRBV7-6 and TRBJ2-5; D is unclear. The CDR3 length is 14 residues. Germline assignment: CDR1 SGHVS and CDR2 FNYEAQ. Trimming took 1 base from V and 3 from J, leaving 9 bases between them. This chain's CDR3 is CASSLEARKETQYF. CDR3 DNA sequence: TGTGCCAGCAGCTTAGAGGCCAGGAAAGAGACCCAGTACTTC.

The chain has TRBV29-1 and TRBJ2-7; the match to TRBD1 covers 11 bases. Germline CDR1 is SQVTM and CDR2 is ANQGSEA. V shed 7 bases, J shed 7 bases, and the junction held 6 bases outside the gene matches. The CDR3 is 12 amino acids. CDR3 coding DNA: TGCAGCGGTGGACAGGGGGCGCGAGAGCAGTACTTC. Translation: CSGGQGAREQYF.

This clonotype was recorded many times. The chain has TRBV7-6 and TRBJ1-6, with TRBD1 matching 8 bases. Looked up from germline, CDR1 is SGHVS and CDR2 is FNYEAQ. This CDR3 comprises 15 residues. Trimming took 2 bases from V and 7 from J; bases not matched to a gene: 4. CDR3 in DNA: TGTGCCAGCAGCTTAAAACAGGGGGGAAATTCACCCCTCCACTTT. It is translated as CASSLKQGGNSPLHF.

This clonotype was seen ten or more times. The gene calls are TRBV30 and TRBJ2-1; TRBD1 agrees at 9 bases. CDR3 length: 14 residues. Looked up from germline, CDR1 is GTSNPN and CDR2 is SVGIG (reference sequence). The V gene end was trimmed by 4 bases and the J gene end by 9 bases; junction bases not matched to a gene: 10. CDR3 sequence: CAWMLTGGYSEQFF. CDR3 coding DNA: TGTGCCTGGATGTTGACAGGGGGTTATAGTGAGCAGTTCTTC.